The T cell receptor (beta chain) under discussion was sequenced for a study of T cell responses to AZD1222 COVID-19 vaccine. In the study overall: Second doses that came at about 4 or about 12 weeks were put together. Study-wide findings and caveats: Every sample of the repertoires postdated the peak T cell response. Most donors were white British and more were female, and clonal diversity was possibly underestimated. Distributed over spike, vaccine-associated CD4 TCRs predominated at 160-218 and 743-854.

CDR3 length equals 19 residues. With 4 bases clipped from V and 0 bases from J, the junction kept 16 bases outside the gene matches. Germline assignment: CDR1 LGHDT and CDR2 YNNKEL (reference sequence). Profiling relied on immunoSEQ multiplex PCR, and the TCRdb table lists in-frame clones only, not all of them. Seen here are some 110,000 clones, more than 75% observed once, and the top ten hold 7.5% to 8%. A note on this clone: Antigen: not known.

The chain employs TRBV3-1 (or the pseudogene TRBV3-2) and TRBJ2-3; 7 nucleotides align to TRBD2. The TCR comes from an adult in good health. Material: peripheral blood, obtained on day 0 of AZD1222 vaccination. CDR3 loop: CASSRQTLTSASSTDTQYF. The CDR3, as DNA: TGTGCCAGCAGCCGACAAACTCTTACTAGCGCTTCTAGCACAGATACGCAGTATTTT.